This T cell receptor (beta chain) originates from a study of regulatory T cells in long-lasting Graves disease. Construction of TCR beta libraries relied on iRepertoire HTBI primers and on Arm-PCR targeting CDR3 regions. One entry per CDR3 protein results from TCRdb running MiXCR on the multiplex PCR reads. The sample records approximately 400,000 distinct CDR3 sequences, 14% to 15% being singletons. The sample holds a few counts of this clonotype. Time point described: newly diagnosed GD, antithyroid drugs for less than 3 months. Generation of the TCR library employed RNA extracted from PBMCs. The CDR3 is 17 amino acids. V was pared by 4 bases and J by 4 bases, with 13 bases of the junction left unmatched. Germline V lookup: CDR1 MNHEY, CDR2 SVGEGT. These data also featured in a second study, about T cells in Graves' hyperthyroidism and ophthalmopathy.

Sequencing was performed on peripheral blood mononuclear cells (PBMCs), taken at new diagnosis, from a patient treated with antithyroid drugs. This TCR was sampled from a woman between 35 and 50 years old with Graves disease. V is TRBV6-2 or TRBV6-3 and J is TRBJ2-7; 10 bases are shared with TRBD1. CDR3 DNA sequence: TGTGCCAGCAGTTCCAGCCGGACAGGGGGTACGCCTTACGAGCAGTACTTC. Its translation is CASSSSRTGGTPYEQYF.